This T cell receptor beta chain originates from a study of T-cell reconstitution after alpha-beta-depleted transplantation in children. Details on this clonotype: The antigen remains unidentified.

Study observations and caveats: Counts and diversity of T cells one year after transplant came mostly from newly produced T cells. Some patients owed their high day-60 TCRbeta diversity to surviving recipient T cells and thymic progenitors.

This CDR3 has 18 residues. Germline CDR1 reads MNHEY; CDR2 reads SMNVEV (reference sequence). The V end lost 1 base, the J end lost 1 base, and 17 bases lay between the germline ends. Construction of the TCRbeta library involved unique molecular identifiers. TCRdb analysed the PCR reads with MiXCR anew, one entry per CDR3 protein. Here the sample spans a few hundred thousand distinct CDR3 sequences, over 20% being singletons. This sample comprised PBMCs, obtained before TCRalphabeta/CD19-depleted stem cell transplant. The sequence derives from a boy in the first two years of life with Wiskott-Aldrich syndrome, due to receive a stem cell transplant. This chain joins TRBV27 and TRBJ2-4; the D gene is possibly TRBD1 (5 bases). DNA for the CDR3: TGTGCCAGCAGTTTATATCGGACATCGGCTGGGGCCAAAAACATTCAGTACTTC. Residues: CASSLYRTSAGAKNIQYF.